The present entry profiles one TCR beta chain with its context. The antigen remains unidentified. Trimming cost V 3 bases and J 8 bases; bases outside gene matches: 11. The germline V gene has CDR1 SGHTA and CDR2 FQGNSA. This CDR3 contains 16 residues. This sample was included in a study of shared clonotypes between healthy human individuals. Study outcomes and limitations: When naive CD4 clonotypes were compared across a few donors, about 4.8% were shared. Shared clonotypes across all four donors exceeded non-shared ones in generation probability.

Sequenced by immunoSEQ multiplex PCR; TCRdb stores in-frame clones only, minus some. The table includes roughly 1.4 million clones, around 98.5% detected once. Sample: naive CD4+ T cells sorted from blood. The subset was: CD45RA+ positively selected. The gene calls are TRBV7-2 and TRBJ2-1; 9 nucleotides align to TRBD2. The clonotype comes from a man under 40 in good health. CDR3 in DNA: TGTGCCAGCAGCTTCCCCAGAGCGGGAGGAGGGGATGAGCAGTTCTTC. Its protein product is CASSFPRAGGGDEQFF.